This entry lists 6 T cell receptor beta chains sequenced from one sample in a study of beta chain features in type 1 diabetes. Study observations and caveats: Shorter TCRB CDR3s, moderately but significantly so, marked every one of the four CD4+ subsets in Type 1 diabetes patients.

cDNA synthesis used the whole RNA isolate, giving expressed TCRB sequences. Using immunoSEQ multiplex PCR, the repertoire was profiled, and TCRdb retains in-frame clones only, with some absent. The data hold approximately 360,000 clones, with around 12% observed a single time. These receptors' targets are unknown. The material sequenced was naive CD4+ T cells from blood. Source of these receptors: a woman between 18 and 29 years old with type 1 diabetes.

This clone occurred a few times. This rearrangement joins TRBV14 to TRBJ2-7, with D perhaps matching TRBD1 (6 bases). CDR3 length equals 11 residues. Germline loops: CDR1 SGHDN, CDR2 FVKESK. In DNA, the CDR3 is TGTGCCAGCAGCCGCACACAGGGACCCCCCGTC. This encodes CASSRTQGPPV.

The V and J genes are TRBV7-2 and TRBJ2-1; D gene uncertain. This CDR3 spans 17 amino acids. The germline V and J ends were trimmed by 7 bases and 2 bases, with 21 bases remaining between them. Germline CDR1 SGHTA, CDR2 FQGNSA. CDR3 in amino acids: CASIPSISSQTYNEQFF. DNA for the CDR3: TGTGCCAGCATCCCTTCCATATCCTCTCAGACCTACAATGAGCAGTTCTTC.

The chain has TRBV7-2 and TRBJ1-2; the match to TRBD1 covers 11 bases. The germline V gene has CDR1 SGHTA and CDR2 FQGNSA. V was clipped by 5 bases and J by 5 bases; unmatched bases: 4. The CDR3 is made up of 14 amino acids. The CDR3 here is CASSIGTGGYGYTF. In DNA, the CDR3 is TGTGCCAGCAGCATCGGGACAGGGGGGTATGGCTACACCTTC.

The chain combines TRBV27 with TRBJ2-2; perhaps TRBD1 as D (5 bases). V dropped 3 bases and J dropped 2 bases, with 10 bases sitting between them. CDR1 and CDR2 (germline): MNHEY, SMNVEV (reference sequence). This CDR3 region has 15 residues. The CDR3 spells CASSLVTANTGELFF. CDR3 DNA sequence: TGTGCCAGCAGTTTGGTGACAGCTAACACCGGGGAGCTGTTTTTT.

This clone was counted a few times. This chain joins TRBV18 and TRBJ1-1; tentative D call: TRBD1 (5 bases). CDR1 is KGHSH and CDR2 is LQKENI in the germline V gene. The ends were cut back, 2 bases at V and 10 bases at J, with 14 bases in the middle. The CDR3 is 13 amino acids. DNA for the CDR3: TGTGCCAGCTCACCAGGGGAACAGGTATCAGCTTTCTTT. Protein sequence: CASSPGEQVSAFF.

The V and J genes are TRBV7-3 and TRBJ2-5; no firm D call. CDR1 SGHTA and CDR2 FQGTGA come from the germline V gene. V was trimmed by 2 bases and J by 5 bases, leaving 9 bases between them. The CDR3 is 13 amino acids. DNA of the CDR3: TGTGCCAGCAGCTTATTGCATGGCGAGACCCAGTACTTC. Its translation: CASSLLHGETQYF.